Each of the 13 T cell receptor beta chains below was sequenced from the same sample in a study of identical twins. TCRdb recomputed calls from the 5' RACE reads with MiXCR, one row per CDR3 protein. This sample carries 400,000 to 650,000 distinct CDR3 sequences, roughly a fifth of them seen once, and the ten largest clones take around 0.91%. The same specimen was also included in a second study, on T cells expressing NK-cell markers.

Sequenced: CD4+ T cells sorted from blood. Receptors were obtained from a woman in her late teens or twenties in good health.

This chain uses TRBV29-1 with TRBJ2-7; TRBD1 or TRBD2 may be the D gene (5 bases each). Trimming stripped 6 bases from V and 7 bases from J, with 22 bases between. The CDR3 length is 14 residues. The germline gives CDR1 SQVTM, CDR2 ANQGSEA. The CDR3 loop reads CSVLPGRSIGEQYF. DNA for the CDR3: TGCAGCGTACTTCCGGGACGGAGCATTGGGGAGCAGTACTTC.

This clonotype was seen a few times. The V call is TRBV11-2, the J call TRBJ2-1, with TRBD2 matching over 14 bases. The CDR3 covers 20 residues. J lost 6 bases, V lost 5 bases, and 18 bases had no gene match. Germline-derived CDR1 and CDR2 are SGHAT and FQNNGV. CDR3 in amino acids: CASSPHGGLAGAHFGNEQFF. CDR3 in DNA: TGTGCCAGCAGCCCCCACGGGGGACTAGCGGGAGCCCACTTCGGCAATGAGCAGTTCTTC.

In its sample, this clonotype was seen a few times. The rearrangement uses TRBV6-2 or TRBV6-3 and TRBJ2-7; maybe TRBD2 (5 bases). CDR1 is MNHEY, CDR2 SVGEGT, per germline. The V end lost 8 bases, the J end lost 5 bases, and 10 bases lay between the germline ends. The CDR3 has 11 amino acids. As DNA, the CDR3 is TGTGCCAGCCGGACTCGCGACGAGCAGTACTTC. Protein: CASRTRDEQYF.

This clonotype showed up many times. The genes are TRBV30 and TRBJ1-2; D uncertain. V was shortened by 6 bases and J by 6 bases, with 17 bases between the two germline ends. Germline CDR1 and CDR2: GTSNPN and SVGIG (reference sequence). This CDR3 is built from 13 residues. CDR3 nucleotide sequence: TGTGCCTGCATTAGAGGGCGCAGGCATGGCTACACCTTC. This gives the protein CACIRGRRHGYTF.

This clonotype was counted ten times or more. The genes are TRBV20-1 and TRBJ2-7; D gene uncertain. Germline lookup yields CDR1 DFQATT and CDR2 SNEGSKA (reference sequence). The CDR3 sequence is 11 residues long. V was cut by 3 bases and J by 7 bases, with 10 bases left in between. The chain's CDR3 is CSASQLREQYF. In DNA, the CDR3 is TGCAGTGCTAGTCAACTGAGGGAGCAGTACTTC.

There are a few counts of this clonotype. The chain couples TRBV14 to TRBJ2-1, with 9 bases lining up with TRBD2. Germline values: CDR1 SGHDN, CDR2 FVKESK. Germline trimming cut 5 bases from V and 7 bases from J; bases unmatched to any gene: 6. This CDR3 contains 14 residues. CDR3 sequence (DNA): TGTGCCAGCAGCGTTCTAGCGGGGTATAATGAGCAGTTCTTC. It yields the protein CASSVLAGYNEQFF.

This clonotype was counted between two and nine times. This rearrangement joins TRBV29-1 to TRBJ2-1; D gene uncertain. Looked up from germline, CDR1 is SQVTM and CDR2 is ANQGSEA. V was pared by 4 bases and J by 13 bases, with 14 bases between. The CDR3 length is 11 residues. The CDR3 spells CSVVSSILQFF. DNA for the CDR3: TGCAGCGTTGTCTCCTCAATCCTCCAGTTCTTC.

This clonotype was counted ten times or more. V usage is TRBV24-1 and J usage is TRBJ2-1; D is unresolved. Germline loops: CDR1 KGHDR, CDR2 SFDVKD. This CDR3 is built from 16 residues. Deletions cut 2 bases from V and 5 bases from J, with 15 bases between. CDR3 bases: TGTGCCACCAGTGATTCGGCCCATTATAGGAACAATGAGCAGTTCTTC. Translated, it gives CATSDSAHYRNNEQFF.

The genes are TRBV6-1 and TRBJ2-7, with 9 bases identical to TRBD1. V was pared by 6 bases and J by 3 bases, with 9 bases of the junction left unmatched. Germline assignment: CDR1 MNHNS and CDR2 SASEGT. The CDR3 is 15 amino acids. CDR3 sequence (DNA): TGTGCCAGCAGACCTTACAGGGGGCACCACTACGAGCAGTACTTC. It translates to CASRPYRGHHYEQYF.

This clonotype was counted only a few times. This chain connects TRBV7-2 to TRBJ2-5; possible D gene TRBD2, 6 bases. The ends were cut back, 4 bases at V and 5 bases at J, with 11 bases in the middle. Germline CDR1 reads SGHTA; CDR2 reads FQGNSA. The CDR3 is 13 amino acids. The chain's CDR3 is CASSSAGLETQYF. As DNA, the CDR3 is TGTGCCAGCAGCTCCGCGGGACTGGAGACCCAGTACTTC.

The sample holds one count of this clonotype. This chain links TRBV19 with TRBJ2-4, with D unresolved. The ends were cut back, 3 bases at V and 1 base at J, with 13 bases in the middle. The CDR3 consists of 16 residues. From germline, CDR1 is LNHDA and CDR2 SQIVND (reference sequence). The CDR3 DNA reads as TGTGCCAGTAGTATCCGGTGGAACGACGCCAAAAACATTCAGTACTTC. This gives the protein CASSIRWNDAKNIQYF.

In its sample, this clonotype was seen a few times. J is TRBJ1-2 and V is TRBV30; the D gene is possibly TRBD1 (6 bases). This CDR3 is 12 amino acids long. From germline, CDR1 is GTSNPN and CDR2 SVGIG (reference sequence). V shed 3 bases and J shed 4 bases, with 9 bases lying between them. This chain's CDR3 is CAWSGQTYGYTF. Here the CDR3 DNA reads TGTGCCTGGAGCGGACAGACCTATGGCTACACCTTC.

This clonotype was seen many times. The chain's CDR3 is CASRRQESYEQYF. CDR3 DNA sequence: TGCGCCAGCAGGAGACAGGAGTCCTACGAGCAGTACTTC. The J gene is TRBJ2-7, the V gene TRBV5-1, with D perhaps TRBD1 (6 bases). CDR3 length equals 13 residues. The germline gives CDR1 SGHRS, CDR2 YFSETQ. V gave up 5 bases and J gave up 1 base, with 10 bases separating them.